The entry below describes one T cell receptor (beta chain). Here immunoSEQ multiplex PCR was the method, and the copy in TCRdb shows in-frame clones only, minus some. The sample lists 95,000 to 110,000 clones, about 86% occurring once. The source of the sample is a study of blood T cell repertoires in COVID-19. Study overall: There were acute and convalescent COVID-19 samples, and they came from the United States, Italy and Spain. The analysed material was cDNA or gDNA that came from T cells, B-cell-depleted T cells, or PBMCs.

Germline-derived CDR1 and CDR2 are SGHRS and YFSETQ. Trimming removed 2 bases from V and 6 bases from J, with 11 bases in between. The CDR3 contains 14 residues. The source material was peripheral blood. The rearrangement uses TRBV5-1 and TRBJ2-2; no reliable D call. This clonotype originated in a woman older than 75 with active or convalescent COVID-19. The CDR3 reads CASSFAALAGELFF. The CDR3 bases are TGCGCCAGCAGCTTCGCCGCGTTAGCCGGGGAGCTGTTTTTT.